This TCR beta chain was found in a study of cytomegalovirus exposure and HLA in healthy donors. Study observations and caveats: Presence/absence analysis assumed near-uniform sequencing depth across donors. The likely explanation for a cluster of highly shared sequence variants was sequencing artifact.

60 Vbeta and 13 Jbeta primers were used in PCR. The protocol was immunoSEQ multiplex PCR, while the TCRdb copy is restricted to in-frame clones and leaves out a portion. Of 90,000 to 110,000 clones listed, roughly 13% are singletons. This CDR3 has 15 amino acids. CDR1 and CDR2 from the germline V gene are KGHSY and FQNENV. V lost 0 bases and J lost 5; bases outside the gene matches: 3. This clone has only a few counts. The antigen is not known. Specimen: PBMCs. The clonotype comes from a man in his forties in good health and CMV-seropositive. The chain links TRBV16 to TRBJ2-1, with TRBD1 matching 8 bases. The CDR3 region has the DNA TGTGCCAGCAGCCAATCGCAGGGGGCGGACAATGAGCAGTTCTTC. Protein product: CASSQSQGADNEQFF.